A selection of T cell receptor beta chains follows, all from one sample in a study of blood T cell repertoires in COVID-19. Assay used: immunoSEQ multiplex PCR; TCRdb lists only in-frame clones, some missing. The sample contains under 200,000 clones, over 65% of which appear only once. The sample was peripheral blood. Receptors were obtained from a man between 60 and 75 years old with acute or convalescent COVID-19. Each CDR3 is given with its conserved first and last residue. D genes are given only for firm matches. For some rows the clone size is stated as once, few or many, or as a class when expanded; others skip it.

j_call | v_call | clone_size | cdr3_length | d_call | cdr3_aa | cdr3_nt
TRBJ2-3 | TRBV3-1/TRBV3-2 | . | 16 | . | CASSRGVVLAADTQYF | TGTGCCAGCAGCCGGGGCGTCGTACTAGCAGCAGATACGCAGTATTTT
TRBJ1-1 | TRBV10-3 | . | 16 | . | CAIRETGSVPNTEAFF | TGTGCCATCAGAGAAACAGGGTCGGTTCCAAACACTGAAGCTTTCTTT
TRBJ2-2 | TRBV5-5 | . | 15 | . | CASSWGRANTGELFF | TGTGCCAGCAGCTGGGGGCGGGCGAACACCGGGGAGCTGTTTTTT
TRBJ2-5 | TRBV9 | . | 16 | TRBD2 | CASSVDRGGPSGTQYF | TGTGCCAGCAGCGTAGATCGGGGGGGGCCCAGTGGGACCCAGTACTTC
TRBJ2-2 | TRBV10-3 | hyperexpanded | 16 | TRBD1 | CAISLTRTGVTGELFF | TGTGCCATCAGCCTTACCCGGACAGGGGTTACCGGGGAGCTGTTTTTT
TRBJ1-2 | TRBV30 | few | 13 | . | CAWSVGQGNGYTF | TGTGCCTGGAGTGTAGGGCAGGGGAATGGCTACACCTTC
TRBJ1-1 | TRBV2 | . | 13 | . | CASSWGLRTEAFF | TGTGCCAGCAGTTGGGGGCTACGGACTGAAGCTTTCTTT
TRBJ2-6 | TRBV3-1/TRBV3-2 | . | 18 | TRBD1 | CASSPKMGQGSGANVLTF | TGTGCCAGCAGCCCGAAAATGGGACAGGGGTCTGGGGCCAACGTCCTGACTTTC
TRBJ2-3 | TRBV24-1 | . | 15 | TRBD2 | CATSDPRGGADTQYF | TGTGCCACCAGTGATCCCCGGGGGGGGGCAGATACGCAGTATTTT
TRBJ1-1 | TRBV18 | . | 13 | . | CASSPRGGTEAFF | TGTGCCAGCTCACCAAGGGGGGGGACTGAAGCTTTCTTT
TRBJ2-1 | TRBV27 | . | 16 | . | CASSLTPGHPYNEQFF | TGTGCCAGCAGTTTGACCCCGGGACACCCCTACAATGAGCAGTTCTTC
TRBJ2-1 | TRBV3-1/TRBV3-2 | once | 14 | TRBD1 | CASSQRTGYNEQFF | TGTGCCAGCAGCCAGAGGACAGGGTACAATGAGCAGTTCTTC
TRBJ1-5 | TRBV19 | once | 14 | TRBD1 | CASSKTGNYQPQHF | TGTGCCAGTAGTAAGACAGGGAACTATCAGCCCCAGCATTTT
TRBJ2-4 | TRBV5-1 | . | 21 | TRBD2 | CASSLAPGLAGVNAAKNIQYF | TGCGCCAGCAGCTTGGCTCCCGGACTAGCGGGGGTAAATGCGGCCAAAAACATTCAGTACTTC
TRBJ1-2 | TRBV27 | . | 15 | TRBD1 | CASSVTGGRYYGYTF | TGTGCCAGCAGTGTGACAGGGGGCCGGTACTATGGCTACACCTTC
TRBJ2-1 | TRBV19 | . | 12 | TRBD2 | CASSIGGDEQFF | TGTGCCAGTAGTATCGGGGGGGATGAGCAGTTCTTC
TRBJ2-7 | TRBV12-3/TRBV12-4 | once | 13 | . | CASSPPGRGEQYF | TGTGCCAGCAGCCCCCCCGGCCGGGGGGAGCAGTACTTC
TRBJ2-1 | TRBV24-1 | . | 15 | TRBD1 | CATSDWDREGNEQFF | TGTGCCACCAGCGATTGGGACAGGGAGGGCAATGAGCAGTTCTTC
TRBJ1-2 | TRBV6-5 | . | 14 | . | CASNRGREVGGYTF | TGTGCCAGCAACCGGGGCAGGGAGGTTGGGGGCTACACCTTC
TRBJ2-1 | TRBV5-1 | few | 15 | TRBD2 | CASSYATSGNNEQFF | TGCGCCAGCAGCTACGCGACTAGCGGAAACAATGAGCAGTTCTTC
TRBJ2-3 | TRBV29-1 | . | 15 | TRBD1 | CSVASRGHFTDTQYF | TGCAGCGTTGCGTCCAGGGGGCATTTCACAGATACGCAGTATTTT
TRBJ2-5 | TRBV6-5 | . | 13 | . | CASSYSLGETQYF | TGTGCCAGCAGTTACTCCTTGGGCGAGACCCAGTACTTC
TRBJ2-1 | TRBV25-1 | . | 14 | . | CASSDEGKADEQFF | TGTGCCAGCAGTGATGAGGGAAAGGCGGATGAGCAGTTCTTC
TRBJ1-2 | TRBV19 | . | 14 | . | CASSISRGRYGYTF | TGTGCCAGTAGTATCTCACGGGGTCGGTATGGCTACACCTTC
TRBJ2-1 | TRBV11-2 | . | 18 | TRBD2 | CASSLGPLAAGGSNEQFF | TGTGCCAGCAGCTTGGGTCCCCTCGCGGCGGGGGGGTCCAATGAGCAGTTCTTC
TRBJ2-7 | TRBV5-4 | . | 14 | . | CASSLDSSFGEQYF | TGTGCCAGCAGCTTGGATTCCAGCTTCGGGGAGCAGTACTTC
TRBJ1-3 | TRBV4-1 | once | 12 | . | CASSLSGNTIYF | TGCGCCAGCAGCCTCAGTGGAAACACCATATATTTT
TRBJ1-2 | TRBV24-1 | . | 14 | . | CATSDFKLNYGYTF | TGTGCCACCAGTGATTTTAAACTCAACTATGGCTACACCTTC
TRBJ1-2 | TRBV19 | many | 15 | . | CASSIGRNFPYGYTF | TGTGCCAGTAGTATAGGCAGGAACTTCCCCTATGGCTACACCTTC
TRBJ2-7 | TRBV30 | . | 13 | TRBD1 | CAWRDRGRHEQYF | TGTGCCTGGAGGGACAGGGGGCGCCACGAGCAGTACTTC
TRBJ2-1 | TRBV6-4 | . | 10 | . | CASPEFEQFF | TGTGCCAGCCCCGAGTTCGAGCAGTTCTTC
TRBJ2-7 | TRBV27 | . | 12 | TRBD1 | CATRTGRHEQYF | TGTGCCACCCGGACAGGGAGGCACGAGCAGTACTTC
TRBJ1-1 | TRBV5-5 | . | 15 | TRBD1 | CASSAIPGQYSGAFF | TGTGCCAGCAGCGCCATTCCGGGACAGTACTCAGGGGCTTTCTTT
TRBJ1-1 | TRBV9 | . | 13 | . | CASSDPVNTEAFF | TGTGCCAGCAGCGACCCGGTGAACACTGAAGCTTTCTTT
TRBJ1-1 | TRBV19 | . | 13 | TRBD1 | CASSIGTDTEAFF | TGTGCCAGTAGTATCGGGACAGACACTGAAGCTTTCTTT
TRBJ2-3 | TRBV6-1 | . | 15 | . | CASSEARYGLRTQYF | TGTGCCAGCAGTGAAGCACGGTACGGACTGCGTACGCAGTATTTT
TRBJ2-1 | TRBV7-3 | . | 15 | TRBD2 | CASSLGLAGNNEQFF | TGTGCCAGCAGCTTGGGACTAGCGGGGAACAATGAGCAGTTCTTC
TRBJ1-2 | TRBV5-6 | . | 15 | . | CASSIGMGAGYGYTF | TGTGCCAGCAGCATTGGTATGGGAGCGGGCTATGGCTACACCTTC
TRBJ2-1 | TRBV6-2/TRBV6-3 | . | 15 | . | CASSYQGGPYNEQFF | TGTGCCAGCAGTTACCAGGGGGGCCCCTACAATGAGCAGTTCTTC
TRBJ1-2 | TRBV24-1 | many | 14 | . | CATSVGEDYYGYTF | TGTGCCACCAGTGTCGGGGAAGACTACTATGGCTACACCTTC
TRBJ2-7 | TRBV6-2/TRBV6-3 | few | 14 | TRBD2 | CASSSSGSSYEQYF | TGTGCCAGCAGTTCCAGCGGGAGCTCCTACGAGCAGTACTTC
TRBJ1-1 | TRBV15 | . | 14 | . | CATSRDSQAPPEVF | TGTGCCACCAGCAGAGACTCTCAGGCCCCCCCAGAAGTCTTT
TRBJ2-2 | TRBV7-2 | . | 14 | . | CASSLVQITGELFF | TGTGCCAGCAGCTTAGTACAAATCACCGGGGAGCTGTTTTTT
TRBJ1-1 | TRBV10-2 | . | 17 | . | CASSESRRSAENTEAFF | TGCGCCAGCAGTGAGTCCAGAAGGAGCGCTGAGAACACTGAAGCTTTCTTT
TRBJ2-7 | TRBV4-3 | . | 16 | TRBD1 | CASSQGGTGASSEQYF | TGCGCCAGCAGCCAGGGAGGGACAGGGGCTAGTAGCGAGCAGTACTTC
TRBJ1-1 | TRBV10-2 | . | 13 | . | CASSLTGNTEAFF | TGCGCCAGCAGCTTGACAGGGAACACTGAAGCTTTCTTT
TRBJ1-1 | TRBV3-1/TRBV3-2 | . | 14 | . | CASSTSGGNTEAFF | TGTGCCAGCAGCACCTCGGGAGGGAACACTGAAGCTTTCTTT
TRBJ2-2 | TRBV6-5 | . | 15 | TRBD1 | CASSYLTGGEGELFF | TGTGCCAGCAGTTACTTGACAGGGGGCGAGGGGGAGCTGTTTTTT
TRBJ2-1 | TRBV6-5 | . | 11 | TRBD1 | CASTYRDSKFF | TGTGCCAGCACGTACCGGGACAGCAAATTCTTC
TRBJ2-1 | TRBV12-1 | . | 15 | . | CASSFVTGWNNEQFF | TGTGCCAGCAGCTTTGTTACAGGGTGGAACAATGAGCAGTTCTTC